These T cell receptor beta chains were read from a single sample in a study of molecular identifiers for immune sequencing clone quantification. TCRdb re-analysed the PCR reads in MiXCR, keeping a single row per CDR3 protein. The data show roughly 630,000 distinct CDR3 sequences, with less than 30% seen just once and 0.78% held by the top ten. What was sequenced was naive CD8+ T cells from blood, with Jurkat cell RNA spiked in. These receptors all stem from a human donor in good health. Some libraries in this study had Jurkat cell RNA spiked in. CDR3s include the opening cysteine and the closing phenylalanine or tryptophan. The D gene is left open where the match is weak. The listing skips clone size in some rows; elsewhere it reads once, few, many or a size class.

CASSLDRGLEGNQPQHF TGTGCCAGCAGCCTCGACAGGGGCCTAGAGGGCAATCAGCCCCAGCATTTT TRBV7-8 TRBD1 - TRBJ1-5
CASSTRTGAGPHGPETQYF TGTGCCAGCAGTACCAGGACAGGGGCAGGACCTCACGGCCCAGAGACCCAGTACTTC TRBV27 TRBD1 - TRBJ2-5
CASSYYPGGTEAFF TGTGCCAGCAGTTACTATCCCGGGGGGACTGAAGCTTTCTTT TRBV6-5 - many TRBJ1-1
CASSSHVTGGLGEQYF TGTGCCAGCAGCTCCCATGTGACAGGGGGCCTGGGCGAGCAGTACTTC TRBV7-9 TRBD1 few TRBJ2-7
CASSLQGDPTEAFF TGTGCCAGCAGCTTACAGGGGGATCCCACTGAAGCTTTCTTT TRBV5-3 TRBD1 - TRBJ1-1
CASSWSGSHYEQYF TGTGCCAGCAGTTGGAGCGGGAGCCACTACGAGCAGTACTTC TRBV27 TRBD2 - TRBJ2-7
CASSYTGTGELFF TGTGCCAGCAGTTACACCGGCACCGGGGAGCTGTTTTTT TRBV6-5 - - TRBJ2-2
CASSEAGQETQYF TGTGCCAGCAGTGAAGCGGGGCAAGAGACCCAGTACTTC TRBV7-9 TRBD2 - TRBJ2-5
CVSSLGLAATDTQYF TGTGTCAGCAGCTTGGGACTAGCAGCCACAGATACGCAGTATTTT TRBV11-3 TRBD2 - TRBJ2-3
CSAGDGTEEQYF TGCAGTGCTGGGGACGGTACAGAGGAGCAGTACTTC TRBV20-1 - many TRBJ2-7
CASSERGTRTDTQYF TGCGCCAGCAGCGAACGGGGGACCCGCACAGATACGCAGTATTTT TRBV5-1 - many TRBJ2-3
CASSLGSGGGKGKNIQYF TGTGCCAGCAGCTTAGGATCGGGGGGAGGGAAGGGCAAAAACATTCAGTACTTC TRBV11-2 TRBD2 - TRBJ2-4
CASCPGTGFYEQYF TGCGCCAGCTGTCCCGGGACAGGATTCTACGAGCAGTACTTC TRBV4-3 TRBD1 - TRBJ2-7
CASSQDGGQGFFYGYTF TGTGCCAGCAGCCAAGATGGGGGACAGGGATTTTTCTATGGCTACACCTTC TRBV14 TRBD1 - TRBJ1-2
CASSPQGPSSNRPQHF TGTGCCAGCAGTCCACAGGGTCCAAGTAGCAATCGGCCCCAGCATTTT TRBV12-3/TRBV12-4 - - TRBJ1-5
CSVEGLPNEQFF TGCAGCGTTGAGGGACTCCCTAATGAGCAGTTCTTC TRBV29-1 - - TRBJ2-1
CASKRGSREGETQYF TGCGCCAGCAAACGAGGCTCCCGCGAGGGAGAGACCCAGTACTTC TRBV5-1 - many TRBJ2-5
CASSPRRAYNEQFF TGCGCCAGCAGCCCCCGGAGAGCCTACAATGAGCAGTTCTTC TRBV5-1 - many TRBJ2-1
CAGRIGTGRFGKLFF TGTGCCGGCCGAATCGGGACAGGGAGGTTTGGGAAACTGTTTTTT TRBV27 TRBD1 - TRBJ1-4
CASSLGWGGQDEQFF TGCGCCAGCAGCTTGGGGTGGGGGGGCCAAGATGAGCAGTTCTTC TRBV5-1 - - TRBJ2-1
CASSLSGPNQPQHF TGTGCCAGCAGTTTATCAGGGCCAAATCAGCCCCAGCATTTT TRBV12-3/TRBV12-4 - few TRBJ1-5
CSVETGQGTIRVSYNEQFF TGCAGCGTTGAGACAGGACAGGGCACTATCCGGGTCTCCTACAATGAGCAGTTCTTC TRBV29-1 TRBD1 many TRBJ2-1
CASTPTGNNEKLFF TGTGCCAGCACCCCGACAGGGAATAATGAAAAACTGTTTTTT TRBV6-5 TRBD1 many TRBJ1-4
CASSVGSYNEQFF TGTGCCAGTAGCGTGGGGTCCTACAATGAGCAGTTCTTC TRBV19 - - TRBJ2-1
CASSHGLGSPSDTQYF TGTGCCAGCAGCCACGGACTAGGCTCCCCTTCAGATACGCAGTATTTT TRBV7-3 TRBD2 few TRBJ2-3
CASSIVDRGVVTEAFF TGTGCCAGTAGTATAGTCGACAGGGGGGTTGTCACTGAAGCTTTCTTT TRBV19 TRBD1 few TRBJ1-1
CASSRTGELGYGYTF TGTGCCAGCAGCCGAACAGGGGAGTTGGGCTATGGCTACACCTTC TRBV3-1 TRBD1 few TRBJ1-2
CAITTGTYEQYF TGTGCCATCACGACAGGGACCTACGAGCAGTACTTC TRBV30 TRBD1 few TRBJ2-7
CASRTGGPAYNEQFF TGTGCCAGCAGAACCGGAGGGCCCGCTTACAATGAGCAGTTCTTC TRBV27 - few TRBJ2-1
CASSDRGHLNTEAFF TGTGCCAGCAGTGACAGGGGTCACCTGAACACTGAAGCTTTCTTT TRBV2 - - TRBJ1-1
CASSQEGSESYEQYF TGCGCCAGCAGCCAAGAGGGCAGCGAATCCTACGAGCAGTACTTC TRBV4-3 - - TRBJ2-7
CASIGTKSGNTIYF TGTGCCAGCATCGGGACAAAGTCTGGAAACACCATATATTTT TRBV28 - - TRBJ1-3
CASSFRPLAGTNTGELFF TGTGCCAGCAGCTTTCGGCCACTAGCGGGAACGAACACCGGGGAGCTGTTTTTT TRBV11-2 TRBD2 few TRBJ2-2
CSARGGTVYEQYF TGCAGTGCTAGAGGAGGGACAGTTTACGAGCAGTACTTC TRBV20-1 TRBD1 few TRBJ2-7
CATSRTGGMANEKLFF TGTGCCACCAGCAGAACAGGGGGCATGGCTAATGAAAAACTGTTTTTT TRBV15 TRBD1 few TRBJ1-4
CASSLPGGRPYEQYF TGTGCCAGCAGCTTACCCGGGGGACGGCCCTACGAGCAGTACTTC TRBV5-4 - many TRBJ2-7
CASRQGAHEQYF TGTGCCAGCCGACAGGGTGCCCACGAGCAGTACTTC TRBV19 TRBD1 - TRBJ2-7
CSVAGQGSNTEAFF TGCAGCGTTGCGGGGCAGGGCTCGAACACTGAAGCTTTCTTT TRBV29-1 - many TRBJ1-1
CAWSTYMNTEAFF TGTGCCTGGAGTACCTACATGAACACTGAAGCTTTCTTT TRBV30 - - TRBJ1-1
CASSQDLGSYSYEQYF TGTGCCAGCAGCCAAGATCTAGGCAGCTACTCCTACGAGCAGTACTTC TRBV3-1 - few TRBJ2-7
CASWGRRGNTIYF TGTGCCAGTTGGGGCAGGAGAGGAAACACCATATATTTT TRBV19 - - TRBJ1-3
CASSFPAGAAILNTEALF TGTGCCAGCAGTTTCCCCGCCGGGGCAGCAATACTCAACACTGAAGCTCTCTTT TRBV28 - - TRBJ1-1
CASSTDRGSYNEQFF TGTGCCAGCAGTACGGACAGGGGGTCTTACAATGAGCAGTTCTTC TRBV28 TRBD1 - TRBJ2-1
CSADRCTEAFF TGCAGCGCAGACAGGTGCACTGAAGCTTTCTTT TRBV29-1 - - TRBJ1-1
CASSLIGTSGYEQYF TGTGCCAGCAGTTTAATAGGGACTAGCGGCTACGAGCAGTACTTC TRBV27 TRBD2 - TRBJ2-7
CASSSTYTEAFF TGTGCCAGTAGTTCAACGTACACTGAAGCTTTCTTT TRBV19 - few TRBJ1-1
CASSLADRALTDTQYF TGCGCCAGCAGCTTGGCCGACAGAGCACTCACAGATACGCAGTATTTT TRBV5-1 - many TRBJ2-3
CASSLVNSNYGYTF TGTGCCAGCAGCTTAGTTAACAGTAACTATGGCTACACCTTC TRBV7-8 - - TRBJ1-2
CASRPPRGRASGELFF TGTGCCAGCAGACCCCCCAGGGGGAGGGCTTCTGGGGAGCTGTTTTTT TRBV12-3/TRBV12-4 - - TRBJ2-2